A selection of T cell receptor beta chains follows, all from one sample in a study of blood T cells in healthy people across ages. Using its own MiXCR run on the 5' RACE reads, TCRdb lists one record per CDR3 protein. This repertoire shows around 2 million distinct CDR3 sequences, about 39% found once; its top ten account for more than 20%. The sequencing sample was made of blood. The receptors were gathered from a human donor in good health. CDR3s include the opening cysteine and the closing phenylalanine or tryptophan. Fields, in order: J gene, D gene, V gene, clone size, CDR3 protein, CDR3 DNA. The D gene is left open where the match is weak. Clone size is stated in some rows and not others, as once, few, many or a class when expanded.

>TRBJ2-4|.|TRBV27|few
CASSLGGATGEQYF
TGTGCCAGCAGTTTAGGGGGCGCCACGGGGGAGCAGTACTTC
>TRBJ1-1|.|TRBV4-1|.
CASSQRRANTEAFF
TGCGCCAGCAGTCAAAGGAGAGCGAACACTGAAGCTTTCTTT
>TRBJ2-1|TRBD2|TRBV9|.
CASSAGLAGHYNEQFF
TGTGCCAGCAGCGCCGGACTAGCGGGGCACTACAATGAGCAGTTCTTC
>TRBJ2-7|.|TRBV7-8|.
CASSNRGHGSYEQYF
TGTGCCAGCAGCAACCGAGGTCACGGCTCCTACGAGCAGTACTTC
>TRBJ2-1|.|TRBV27|.
CASSLNTGGGEQFF
TGTGCCAGCAGTTTAAATACCGGGGGAGGTGAGCAGTTCTTC
>TRBJ1-5|.|TRBV6-6|once
CASSKQGGGQPQHF
TGTGCCAGCAGTAAACAGGGAGGAGGACAGCCCCAGCATTTT
>TRBJ2-5|TRBD1|TRBV7-3|many
CASSWDRAETQYF
TGTGCCAGCAGCTGGGACAGGGCCGAGACCCAGTACTTC
>TRBJ2-6|TRBD1|TRBV24-1|.
CATSGAGTAVSGANVRTF
TGTGCCACCAGTGGAGCCGGGACAGCGGTCTCTGGGGCCAACGTCCGGACTTTC
>TRBJ1-1|.|TRBV29-1|.
CSVEDWGNTEAFF
TGCAGCGTTGAAGACTGGGGGAACACTGAAGCTTTCTTT
>TRBJ1-1|TRBD1|TRBV6-1|.
CASSATGTGTLYGTEAFF
TGTGCCAGCAGCGCAACCGGGACAGGGACTCTCTATGGGACTGAAGCTTTCTTT
>TRBJ2-3|TRBD2|TRBV5-1|few
CASSLALLAGLGDTQYF
TGCGCCAGCAGCTTGGCCTTACTAGCGGGGCTAGGAGATACGCAGTATTTT
>TRBJ2-3|TRBD2|TRBV12-3/TRBV12-4|.
CASSSERGGSTDAQYF
TGTGCCAGCAGTTCCGAGCGGGGGGGAAGCACAGATGCGCAGTATTTT
>TRBJ1-2|TRBD1|TRBV7-9|.
CASSHIPGQGAVNYGYTF
TGTGCCAGCAGCCACATCCCGGGACAGGGGGCTGTTAACTATGGCTACACCTTC
>TRBJ2-1|TRBD2|TRBV20-1|few
CSAREAGARGNEQFF
TGCAGTGCTAGAGAAGCGGGGGCCCGTGGAAATGAGCAGTTCTTC
>TRBJ2-3|TRBD2|TRBV15|few
CATSSSSGGSTDTQYF
TGTGCCACCAGCAGTTCTAGCGGGGGATCCACAGATACGCAGTATTTT
>TRBJ1-1|TRBD1|TRBV7-9|.
CASSETGDYNTEAFF
TGTGCCAGCAGCGAGACAGGGGACTATAACACTGAAGCTTTCTTT
>TRBJ2-7|.|TRBV20-1|few
CSAGVDYEQYF
TGCAGTGCTGGCGTAGATTACGAGCAGTACTTC
>TRBJ1-1|.|TRBV6-6|.
CASSYFVEVAFF
TGTGCCAGCAGTTATTTCGTAGAAGTGGCTTTCTTT
>TRBJ2-1|TRBD1|TRBV11-1|few
CASSPEGQGFNEQFF
TGTGCCAGCAGCCCAGAAGGACAGGGTTTCAATGAGCAGTTCTTC
>TRBJ1-2|TRBD1|TRBV5-1|.
CASSLVRTGGLYGYTF
TGCGCCAGCAGCTTGGTTCGGACAGGGGGGCTATATGGCTACACCTTC
>TRBJ2-7|.|TRBV10-3|.
CASSDERPLYEQYF
TGTGCCAGCAGTGATGAGAGGCCGTTATACGAGCAGTACTTC
>TRBJ2-1|.|TRBV4-2|few
CASSQLSGRNEQFF
TGTGCCAGCAGCCAACTGTCGGGGCGCAATGAGCAGTTCTTC
>TRBJ2-1|.|TRBV20-1|.
CSARAPDETQFF
TGCAGTGCTAGAGCCCCTGATGAGACCCAGTTCTTC
>TRBJ2-6|TRBD1|TRBV12-3/TRBV12-4|.
CASRTVVRGLTPSAGANVLTF
TGTGCCAGCAGAACGGTAGTGAGGGGGCTAACCCCCTCGGCTGGGGCCAACGTCCTGACTTTC
>TRBJ1-1|.|TRBV20-1|.
CSARPWGNTEAFF
TGCAGTGCTAGACCATGGGGGAACACTGAAGCTTTCTTT
>TRBJ2-7|.|TRBV29-1|many
CSVEGGNFYEQYF
TGCAGCGTTGAAGGAGGGAACTTCTACGAGCAGTACTTC
>TRBJ2-1|.|TRBV7-2|few
CASSLEGLGDNEQFF
TGTGCCAGCAGCTTAGAGGGCCTAGGAGACAATGAGCAGTTCTTC
>TRBJ1-2|TRBD1|TRBV27|.
CASRLTGGLGYTF
TGTGCCAGCAGGCTAACAGGGGGCCTGGGCTACACCTTC
>TRBJ2-2|.|TRBV10-3|.
CAISGAQLSTGELFF
TGTGCCATCAGCGGGGCCCAATTGAGCACCGGGGAGCTGTTTTTT
>TRBJ1-1|.|TRBV29-1|.
CNVEPLYNTEAFF
TGCAACGTTGAGCCTCTTTATAACACTGAAGCTTTCTTT
>TRBJ2-1|.|TRBV11-3|few
CASSAGNEQVF
TGTGCCAGCAGCGCGGGGAATGAGCAGGTCTTC
>TRBJ2-7|.|TRBV12-3/TRBV12-4|.
CASGLGAVGAQYF
TGTGCCAGCGGTCTCGGGGCGGTAGGGGCCCAGTACTTC
>TRBJ2-1|.|TRBV18|few
CASSQAAPGGGGEQFF
TGTGCCAGCTCACAGGCCGCTCCTGGAGGGGGGGGTGAGCAGTTCTTC
>TRBJ1-3|.|TRBV5-1|few
CASSPTQSPGNTIYF
TGCGCCAGCAGCCCAACGCAGAGCCCTGGAAACACCATATATTTT
>TRBJ1-2|.|TRBV12-5|few
CASGFALNEVWADPNYGYTF
TGTGCTAGTGGTTTCGCACTGAACGAAGTTTGGGCAGACCCTAACTATGGCTACACCTTC
>TRBJ1-4|TRBD1|TRBV4-1|.
CASSQGAGGGKLFF
TGCGCCAGCAGCCAAGGTGCAGGGGGCGGGAAACTGTTTTTT
>TRBJ2-3|TRBD2|TRBV4-3|.
CASSQDGLAGGTDTQYF
TGCGCCAGCAGCCAAGATGGTCTAGCGGGGGGCACAGATACGCAGTATTTT
>TRBJ2-1|TRBD2|TRBV7-2|.
CASSLTGLADSEQFF
TGTGCCAGCAGTTTAACGGGACTAGCCGACAGTGAGCAGTTCTTC
>TRBJ2-4|.|TRBV7-8|.
CASSSGTGTNEQYF
TGTGCCAGCAGCTCCGGGACGGGGACCAATGAGCAGTACTTC
>TRBJ2-4|.|TRBV28|.
CASRSGTAGEQYF
TGTGCCAGCAGATCCGGGACAGCGGGGGAGCAGTACTTC
>TRBJ2-1|.|TRBV4-1|few
CASRAEMSNEQFF
TGCGCCAGCAGGGCTGAAATGTCCAATGAGCAGTTCTTC
>TRBJ2-3|TRBD2|TRBV6-5|many
CASRVPGTSGTDTQYF
TGTGCCAGCAGGGTACCCGGGACTAGCGGCACAGATACGCAGTATTTT
>TRBJ1-2|.|TRBV3-1|.
CASSQDSSTYGYTF
TGTGCCAGCAGCCAAGATTCTTCAACTTATGGCTACACCTTC
>TRBJ2-1|TRBD2|TRBV9|few
CASSPLRGGLYNEQFF
TGTGCCAGCAGCCCCTTGCGGGGGGGCCTCTACAATGAGCAGTTCTTC
>TRBJ2-7|.|TRBV29-1|many
CSVRGTAYEQYF
TGCAGCGTGAGGGGGACCGCCTACGAGCAGTACTTC
>TRBJ2-5|.|TRBV4-1|.
CASSHSGIEETQYF
TGCGCCAGCAGTCACTCAGGGATTGAGGAGACCCAGTACTTC
>TRBJ2-4|.|TRBV6-2/TRBV6-3|few
CASSYWVDGQYF
TGTGCCAGCAGTTACTGGGTCGACGGGCAGTACTTC
>TRBJ2-1|.|TRBV6-1|.
CAGSAGSSYNEQFF
TGTGCCGGCAGTGCAGGGAGCTCCTACAATGAGCAGTTCTTC
>TRBJ2-5|.|TRBV12-3/TRBV12-4|.
CASGTRGGGTQYF
TGTGCCAGCGGGACAAGGGGAGGAGGGACCCAGTACTTC
>TRBJ1-2|.|TRBV20-1|few
CSARDLNRGYGYTF
TGCAGTGCTAGAGATCTGAATAGGGGATATGGCTACACCTTC
>TRBJ1-5|.|TRBV6-2/TRBV6-3|few
CASNGRVNQPQHF
TGTGCCAGCAACGGACGGGTGAATCAGCCCCAGCATTTT
>TRBJ2-1|.|TRBV10-3|few
CAISESTAYNEQFF
TGTGCCATCAGTGAGTCCACAGCCTACAATGAGCAGTTCTTC
>TRBJ2-3|.|TRBV5-5|few
CASSLVRSSTDTQYF
TGTGCCAGCAGCTTGGTGAGGTCAAGCACAGATACGCAGTATTTT
>TRBJ2-1|.|TRBV5-6|.
CASSLGGRTEQFF
TGTGCCAGCAGCTTGGGGGGACGAACCGAGCAGTTCTTC
>TRBJ2-5|.|TRBV5-1|once
CASRVSGTQETQYF
TGCGCCAGCCGCGTCTCCGGGACTCAAGAGACCCAGTACTTC
>TRBJ2-1|.|TRBV5-4|.
CASSLDQGVEFF
TGTGCCAGCAGCTTGGACCAGGGTGTTGAGTTCTTC